This TCR beta chain originates from a study of patients and donors after allogeneic stem cell transplantation (dated by TCRdb to about 2020). CDR3 length: 14 amino acids, cysteine to phenylalanine. The CDR3 DNA has 42 bases and is translated from base 1. Reading the germline V gene gives CDR1 SQVTM and CDR2 ANQGSEA. The germline V and J ends show losses of 4 bases and 3 bases respectively, and no gene match explains 6 bases of the junction. Libraries were prepared through RT-PCR. The sequencer listed for this sample is NextSeq 550. The public reads were reprocessed in TCRdb via fastp at Q25 and MiXCR, keeping in-frame beta chains. Entries that share a CDR3 protein sequence are merged under the most common genes and DNA. This sample is represented by some 160,000 distinct CDR3 sequences; roughly 24% of them were singletons. The ten largest clones capture roughly 26% of the sample. As concerns this clonotype: The antigen it recognizes is unknown. Per-nucleotide qualities are absent, and no much larger clonotype sits a single base away.

The source material was blood, either unsorted or a sorted T cell fraction (not recorded which). The sequence was collected from a human donor who was either an allogeneic HSCT recipient or a stem cell or donor lymphocyte infusion donor (not recorded which). It is not recorded whose cells these are; they may come from a transplant donor. The V gene is TRBV29-1 and the J gene is TRBJ1-2; the central 9 bases match TRBD1. The CDR3 region reads CSVAARDRDYGYTF. Read as DNA, the sequence is TGCAGCGTTGCGGCCCGGGACAGGGACTATGGCTACACCTTC.